A selection of T cell receptor beta chains follows, all from one sample in a study of cytotoxic CD8 clonotypes in ibrutinib-treated CLL. Generated by immunoSEQ multiplex PCR, the TCRdb table keeps only in-frame clones and is missing some. The table records 140,000 to 150,000 clones, roughly 76% of them present only once. The sample consisted of PBMCs, taken after 24 months of ibrutinib treatment. The receptors shown here come from a human donor with chronic lymphocytic leukemia. The conserved cysteine and the conserved F or W are not part of the CDR3 here. The size of a clone is reported for some rows only, either as once, few or many, or as a class for expanded clones.

cdr3_aa,clone_size,j_call,v_call
ASSPGQGKGELF,.,TRBJ2-2,TRBV19
ASSSRVTYEQY,.,TRBJ2-7,TRBV5-6
ASSYSRDTQY,few,TRBJ2-3,TRBV6-5
ASSSWPMNEKLF,.,TRBJ1-4,TRBV28
ASSPTGEGGYGYT,.,TRBJ1-2,TRBV18
ASSISRTSEQY,few,TRBJ2-7,TRBV19
ASSLQGGVYT,many,TRBJ1-2,TRBV7-9
ASSYGTQAGNTIY,.,TRBJ1-3,TRBV4-2
ASTPGRGSAKNIQY,.,TRBJ2-4,TRBV19
ASSFRGPRTGGGYEQY,.,TRBJ2-7,TRBV27
ASSLVSSGGADTQY,.,TRBJ2-3,TRBV5-6
ASSPLGTGGTDTQY,.,TRBJ2-3,TRBV18
TSSREGVGGYT,.,TRBJ1-2,TRBV1
ASSPRGQGPEAF,.,TRBJ1-1,TRBV19
ASSPANQGFTEAF,.,TRBJ1-1,TRBV4-2
ASSYGRDTGELF,.,TRBJ2-2,TRBV6-6
AWSPGLAAYEQY,few,TRBJ2-7,TRBV30
ASSPNRGGGTEAF,.,TRBJ1-1,TRBV27
ASSQDPAGSGIWGEQF,.,TRBJ2-1,TRBV4-1
ASSLSPLEKLF,.,TRBJ1-4,TRBV7-6
ASSQDGHSNQPQH,.,TRBJ1-5,TRBV18
AGGRTEAF,.,TRBJ1-1,TRBV30
ASRPCRQTYEQY,.,TRBJ2-7,TRBV10-1
ASSPGGNTGELF,.,TRBJ2-2,TRBV18